This T cell receptor (beta chain) came from a study of spatial heterogeneity in lung cancer. Whole-study findings and limits: Blood carried ubiquitous expanded tumor TCRs more at resection than follow-up.

In the library, each TCR cDNA molecule bore its own unique molecular identifier. MiXCR, applied by TCRdb to the 5' RACE reads, yields one record per CDR3 protein. This sample has around 66,000 distinct CDR3 sequences, with around 6% found just once. This clonotype was detected many times. The antigen is unknown. Germline V gene lookup returns CDR1 SGHRS and CDR2 YFSETQ. V dropped 4 bases and J dropped 4; count of bases not matched to a gene: 7. This CDR3 contains 14 residues. Documented time point: sample taken at primary tumor resection. The material was PBMCs, obtained at surgery. This receptor was obtained from a female donor with early-stage non-small cell lung cancer. The rearrangement uses TRBV5-1 and TRBJ1-2, with TRBD1 matching over 7 bases. CDR3 in amino acids: CASSPRQGAYGYTF. The CDR3 DNA reads as TGCGCCAGCAGCCCCAGACAGGGCGCCTATGGCTACACCTTC.